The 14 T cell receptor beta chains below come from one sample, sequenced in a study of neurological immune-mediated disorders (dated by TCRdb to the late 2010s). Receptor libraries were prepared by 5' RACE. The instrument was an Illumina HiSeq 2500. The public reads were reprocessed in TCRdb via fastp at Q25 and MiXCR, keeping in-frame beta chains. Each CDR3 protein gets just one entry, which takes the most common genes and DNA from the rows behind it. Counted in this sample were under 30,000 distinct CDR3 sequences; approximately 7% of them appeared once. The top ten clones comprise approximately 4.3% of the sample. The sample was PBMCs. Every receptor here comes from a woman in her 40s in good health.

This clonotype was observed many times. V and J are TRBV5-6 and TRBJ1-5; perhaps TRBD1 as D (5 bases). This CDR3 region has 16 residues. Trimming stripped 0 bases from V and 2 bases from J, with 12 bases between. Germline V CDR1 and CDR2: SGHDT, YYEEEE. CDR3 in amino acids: CASSLGGHGGNQPQHF. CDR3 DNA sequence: TGTGCCAGCAGCTTGGGCGGACATGGGGGCAATCAGCCCCAGCATTTT. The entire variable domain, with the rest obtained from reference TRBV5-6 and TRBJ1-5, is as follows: DAGVTQSPTHLIKTRGQQVTLRCSPKSGHDTVSWYQQALGQGPQFIFQYYEEEERQRGNFPDRFSGHQFPNYSSELNVNALLLGDSALYLCASSLGGHGGNQPQHFGDGTRLSIL.

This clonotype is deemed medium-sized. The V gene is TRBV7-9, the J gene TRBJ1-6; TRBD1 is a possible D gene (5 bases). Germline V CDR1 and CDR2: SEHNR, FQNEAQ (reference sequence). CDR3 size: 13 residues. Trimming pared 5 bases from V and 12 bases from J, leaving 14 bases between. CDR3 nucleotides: TGTGCCAGCAGCGGGGCAGGGAGCGAACCCCTCCACTTT. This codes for CASSGAGSEPLHF.

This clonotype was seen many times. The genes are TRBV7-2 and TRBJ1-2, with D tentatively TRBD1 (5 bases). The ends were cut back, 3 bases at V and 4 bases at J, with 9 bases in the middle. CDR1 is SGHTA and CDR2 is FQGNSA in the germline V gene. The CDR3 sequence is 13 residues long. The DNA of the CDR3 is TGTGCCAGCAGCTTTGACAGTCGCTATGGCTACACCTTC. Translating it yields CASSFDSRYGYTF.

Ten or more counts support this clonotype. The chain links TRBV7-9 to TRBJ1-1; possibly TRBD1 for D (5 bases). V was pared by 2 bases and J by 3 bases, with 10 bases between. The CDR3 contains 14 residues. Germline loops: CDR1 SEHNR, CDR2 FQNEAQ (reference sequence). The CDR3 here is CASSLSWGDTEAFF. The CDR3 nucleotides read TGTGCCAGCAGCTTAAGTTGGGGCGACACTGAAGCTTTCTTT.

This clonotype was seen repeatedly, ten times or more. The CDR3 sequence is CASSHGWGSSYNEQFF. The CDR3 region has the DNA TGCGCCAGCAGCCATGGATGGGGAAGCTCCTACAATGAGCAGTTCTTC. The chain employs TRBV5-1 and TRBJ2-1; no clear D. The CDR3 runs to 16 residues. V was trimmed by 4 bases and J by 0 bases, leaving 14 bases between them. Germline-derived CDR1 and CDR2 are SGHRS and YFSETQ.

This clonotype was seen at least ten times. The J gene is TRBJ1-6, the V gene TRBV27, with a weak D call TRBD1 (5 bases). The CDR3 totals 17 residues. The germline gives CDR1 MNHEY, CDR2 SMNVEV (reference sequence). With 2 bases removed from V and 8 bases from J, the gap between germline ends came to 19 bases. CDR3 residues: CASSLPPGPFRDSPLHF. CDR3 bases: TGTGCCAGCAGTTTACCTCCGGGGCCCTTCAGGGATTCACCCCTCCACTTT.

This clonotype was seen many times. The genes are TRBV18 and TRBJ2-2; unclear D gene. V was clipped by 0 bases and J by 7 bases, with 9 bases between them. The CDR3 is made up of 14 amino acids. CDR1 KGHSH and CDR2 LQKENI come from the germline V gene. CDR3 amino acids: CASSPPRTNGELFF. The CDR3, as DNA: TGTGCCAGCTCACCACCGCGAACAAACGGGGAGCTGTTTTTT.

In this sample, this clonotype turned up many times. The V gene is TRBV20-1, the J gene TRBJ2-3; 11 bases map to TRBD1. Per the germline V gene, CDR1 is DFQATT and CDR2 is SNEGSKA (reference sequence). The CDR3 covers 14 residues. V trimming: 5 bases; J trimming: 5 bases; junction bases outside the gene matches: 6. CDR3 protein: CSAAPGQGGDTQYF. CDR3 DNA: TGCAGTGCTGCCCCGGGACAGGGGGGAGATACGCAGTATTTT.

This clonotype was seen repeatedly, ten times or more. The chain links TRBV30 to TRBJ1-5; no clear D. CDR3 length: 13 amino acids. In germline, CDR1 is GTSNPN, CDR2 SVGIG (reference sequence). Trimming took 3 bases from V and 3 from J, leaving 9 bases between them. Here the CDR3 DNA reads TGTGCCTGGAGGTCGGGTGTCAATCAGCCCCAGCATTTT. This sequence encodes CAWRSGVNQPQHF.

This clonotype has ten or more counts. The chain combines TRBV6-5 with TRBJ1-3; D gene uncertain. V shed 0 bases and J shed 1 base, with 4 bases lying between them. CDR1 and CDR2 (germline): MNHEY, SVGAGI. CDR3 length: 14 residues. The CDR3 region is CASSYSISGNTIYF. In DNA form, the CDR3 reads TGTGCCAGCAGTTACTCGATATCTGGAAACACCATATATTTT.

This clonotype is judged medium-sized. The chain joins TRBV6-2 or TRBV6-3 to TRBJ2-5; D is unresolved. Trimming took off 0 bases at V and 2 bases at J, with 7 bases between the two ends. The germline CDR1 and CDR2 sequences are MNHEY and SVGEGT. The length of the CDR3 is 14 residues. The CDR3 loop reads CASSYSNSQETQYF. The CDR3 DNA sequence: TGTGCCAGCAGTTACTCGAACAGTCAAGAGACCCAGTACTTC.

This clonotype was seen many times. The CDR3, as DNA: TGCAGCGTAGCCTCACCTTTTGGGACGGCGCAAGAGACCCAGTACTTC. This gives the protein CSVASPFGTAQETQYF. The chain joins TRBV29-1 to TRBJ2-5; D might be TRBD1 or TRBD2, each matching 5 bases. The CDR3 extends over 16 amino acids. V was pared by 6 bases and J by 2 bases, with 22 bases between. Germline V CDR1 and CDR2: SQVTM, ANQGSEA.

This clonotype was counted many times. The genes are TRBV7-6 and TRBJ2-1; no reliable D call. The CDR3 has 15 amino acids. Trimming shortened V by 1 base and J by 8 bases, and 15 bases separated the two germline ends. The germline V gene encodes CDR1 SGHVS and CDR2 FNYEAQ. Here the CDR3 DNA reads TGTGCCAGCAGCTTAGACCGTTTGATAGGTCATGAGCAGTTCTTC. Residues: CASSLDRLIGHEQFF.

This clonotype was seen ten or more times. CDR3 in DNA: TGTGCCAGCAGTTACCTCGGCCTTCAGTACTTC. Its translation: CASSYLGLQYF. This chain uses TRBV6-5 with TRBJ2-4, with D unclear. Trimming pared 2 bases from V and 11 bases from J, leaving 7 bases between. CDR1 is MNHEY and CDR2 is SVGAGI in the germline V gene. This CDR3 is built from 11 residues.